The 27 T cell receptor beta chains presented below share a single source sample, sequenced in a study of blood T cell repertoires in COVID-19. Only in-frame clones appear in the TCRdb table, and some are missing; sequencing was by immunoSEQ multiplex PCR. The sample has more than 250,000 clones, 85% to 90% seen once. The sequenced material came from peripheral blood. The receptors were gathered from a man younger than 30 with active or convalescent COVID-19.

This clone came up once. This rearrangement joins TRBV7-2 to TRBJ1-5; 9 nucleotides line up with TRBD1. The V gene end was trimmed by 0 bases and the J gene end by 6 bases; junction bases not matched to a gene: 6. This CDR3 has 16 amino acids. Germline V gene sequence: CDR1 SGHTA, CDR2 FQGNSA. Written as DNA, the CDR3 is TGTGCCAGCAGCTTAGCTACAGGGGGCAATAGTCAGCCCCAGCATTTT. Translating gives CASSLATGGNSQPQHF. Full variable domain (remainder filled in from reference TRBV7-2 and TRBJ1-5): GAGVSQSPSNKVTEKGKDVELRCDPISGHTALYWYRQSLGQGLEFLIYFQGNSAPDKSGLPSDRFSAERTGGSVSTLTIQRTQQEDSAVYLCASSLATGGNSQPQHFGDGTRLSIL.

This clone was seen a few times. The chain links TRBV30 to TRBJ1-2; TRBD1 is a possible D gene (6 bases). Per germline, CDR1 GTSNPN and CDR2 SVGIG (reference sequence). V dropped 3 bases and J dropped 4 bases, with 9 bases sitting between them. This CDR3 comprises 12 residues. The CDR3 sequence is CAWRLGGYGYTF. As DNA, the CDR3 is TGTGCCTGGAGATTAGGGGGCTATGGCTACACCTTC.

This chain connects TRBV6-2 or TRBV6-3 to TRBJ1-1, with a weak D call TRBD1 (5 bases). Trimming removed 8 bases at V and 1 base at J, with 14 bases between. The CDR3 sequence is 14 residues long. Germline V CDR1 and CDR2: MNHEY, SVGEGT. The CDR3, as DNA: TGTGCCAGCCGCCAGGGACTGGAGAACACTGAAGCTTTCTTT. Protein product: CASRQGLENTEAFF.

The chain combines TRBV13 with TRBJ2-1, with a weak D call TRBD2 (5 bases). Germline V gives CDR1 PRHDT, CDR2 FYEKMQ (reference sequence). Trimming cost V 5 bases and J 5 bases, with 25 bases left between them. CDR3 length equals 18 residues. As DNA, the CDR3 is TGTGCCAGCAGCCTAAACGCTGGAGTACTCGGGATCGACAATGAGCAGTTCTTC. Amino acid sequence: CASSLNAGVLGIDNEQFF.

V is TRBV9 and J is TRBJ2-2, with 8 bases that match TRBD2. CDR3 length: 13 amino acids. The trim removed 3 bases at V and 7 bases at J, leaving 2 bases unmatched. Germline CDR1 reads SGDLS; CDR2 reads YYNGEE. Here the CDR3 DNA reads TGTGCCAGCAGCGAGGGACTAGTCGGGGAGCTGTTTTTT. Translated, it gives CASSEGLVGELFF.

The V call is TRBV7-9, the J call TRBJ1-2; TRBD1 matches 7 bases. V lost 5 bases and J lost 4; bases outside the gene matches: 13. The CDR3 has 16 residues. CDR1 SEHNR and CDR2 FQNEAQ come from the germline V gene (reference sequence). In DNA form, the CDR3 reads TGTGCCAGCAGCCCAAACTTGAGAGGGGGCGGCTATGGCTACACCTTC. Translating it yields CASSPNLRGGGYGYTF.

The chain combines TRBV7-9 with TRBJ2-7; weak D call: TRBD2 (5 bases). V was cut by 5 bases and J by 3 bases, with 17 bases left in between. The CDR3 covers 15 residues. CDR1 and CDR2 from the germline V gene are SEHNR and FQNEAQ (reference sequence). CDR3 loop: CASSRVGDRRYEQYF. The CDR3 DNA reads TGTGCCAGCAGCCGAGTCGGGGATCGCCGCTACGAGCAGTACTTC.

The chain joins TRBV5-6 to TRBJ1-2; tentative D call: TRBD1 (6 bases). Germline lookup yields CDR1 SGHDT and CDR2 YYEEEE. The V and J ends lost 6 bases and 2 bases respectively, with 11 bases between them. The CDR3 contains 13 residues. The CDR3 loop is CASTWDTNYGYTF. CDR3 DNA: TGTGCCAGCACTTGGGACACGAACTATGGCTACACCTTC. The full variable domain, with the rest looked up from reference TRBV5-6 and TRBJ1-2, is DAGVTQSPTHLIKTRGQQVTLRCSPKSGHDTVSWYQQALGQGPQFIFQYYEEEERQRGNFPDRFSGHQFPNYSSELNVNALLLGDSALYLCASTWDTNYGYTFGSGTRLTVV.

V usage is TRBV9 and J usage is TRBJ1-3; TRBD1 is a possible D gene (5 bases). The CDR3 is 14 residues long. The germline V gene has CDR1 SGDLS and CDR2 YYNGEE. The germline V and J ends were trimmed by 4 bases and 0 bases, with 8 bases remaining between them. Here the CDR3 reads CASSQGHSGNTIYF. Here the CDR3 DNA reads TGTGCCAGCAGCCAAGGACACTCTGGAAACACCATATATTTT.

The chain has TRBV2 and TRBJ2-1; 7 bases are shared with TRBD2. The CDR3 runs 14 residues. V dropped 1 base and J dropped 7; count of bases not matched to a gene: 4. Germline CDR1 is SNHLY and CDR2 is FYNNEI. The CDR3 here is CASSEGRGGNEQFF. CDR3 DNA: TGTGCCAGCAGTGAAGGGAGGGGAGGGAATGAGCAGTTCTTC.

The chain couples TRBV7-2 to TRBJ2-1; 8 positions match TRBD1. V dropped 4 bases and J dropped 10; count of bases not matched to a gene: 9. The CDR3 sequence is 14 residues long. Per germline, CDR1 SGHTA and CDR2 FQGNSA. The CDR3: CASSSPDRVREQFF. The CDR3 DNA follows: TGTGCCAGCAGCTCCCCGGACAGGGTGAGGGAGCAGTTCTTC.

CDR3 loop: CASTLGRGETQYF. CDR3 sequence (DNA): TGTGCCAGCACCCTGGGGAGGGGAGAGACCCAGTACTTC. V usage is TRBV12-3 or TRBV12-4 and J usage is TRBJ2-5, with 7 bases aligning to TRBD2. V dropped 7 bases and J dropped 4; count of bases not matched to a gene: 6. The CDR3 consists of 13 residues.

The J gene is TRBJ2-1, the V gene TRBV9, with 13 nucleotides matching TRBD2. The CDR3 spans 14 residues. The trim removed 3 bases at V and 8 bases at J, leaving 2 bases unmatched. In germline, CDR1 is SGDLS, CDR2 YYNGEE. CDR3 sequence reads: CASSDTSGRDEQFF. The CDR3 DNA follows: TGTGCCAGCAGCGATACTAGCGGGAGGGATGAGCAGTTCTTC.

The chain couples TRBV5-4 to TRBJ1-1; D is unclear. In germline, CDR1 is SGHNT, CDR2 YYREEE (reference sequence). This CDR3 contains 13 residues. V was clipped by 3 bases and J by 7 bases, with 13 bases between them. The CDR3 here is CASSSRHDVEAFF. For the CDR3, the DNA is TGTGCCAGCAGCTCCAGACACGACGTTGAAGCTTTCTTT. The variable domain in full, completed from reference TRBV5-4 and TRBJ1-1, reads ETGVTQSPTHLIKTRGQQVTLRCSSQSGHNTVSWYQQALGQGPQFIFQYYREEENGRGNFPPRFSGLQFPNYSSELNVNALELDDSALYLCASSSRHDVEAFFGQGTRLTVV.

The genes are TRBV5-5 and TRBJ1-5; possibly TRBD1 for D (6 bases). V was clipped by 0 bases and J by 6 bases, with 16 bases between them. The CDR3 spans 16 residues. The germline gives CDR1 SGHKS, CDR2 YYEKEE (reference sequence). CDR3 in DNA: TGTGCCAGCAGCTTGGTAGCAGGGGTCCCGCTTCAGCCCCAGCATTTT. Residues: CASSLVAGVPLQPQHF.

The genes are TRBV6-6 and TRBJ2-1, with 8 bases lining up with TRBD1. Germline CDR1 reads MNHNY; CDR2 reads SVGAGI (reference sequence). J lost 4 bases, V lost 2 bases, and 4 bases had no gene match. This CDR3 has 15 residues. The DNA for the CDR3 is TGTGCCAGCAGTTACCCAGGGGGCGGGTACAATGAGCAGTTCTTC. Translation: CASSYPGGGYNEQFF.

This rearrangement joins TRBV4-1 to TRBJ2-2; 9 positions match TRBD1. V shed 3 bases, J shed 7 bases, and the junction held 9 bases outside the gene matches. The CDR3 covers 16 residues. The germline gives CDR1 MGHRA, CDR2 YSYEKL. CDR3 nucleotides: TGCGCCAGCAGCCAGGCTCCGGGACAGGGCGACGGGGAGCTGTTTTTT. Residues: CASSQAPGQGDGELFF.

J is TRBJ2-1 and V is TRBV9; 8 positions agree with TRBD2. Trimming at V came to 3 bases and at J to 9 bases, leaving 11 bases not matched to a gene. This CDR3 comprises 15 residues. CDR1 SGDLS and CDR2 YYNGEE come from the germline V gene. The DNA for the CDR3 is TGTGCCAGCAGCGGAACCGGGACTAGTCAGACTGAGCAGTTCTTC. Protein: CASSGTGTSQTEQFF.

V usage is TRBV6-5 and J usage is TRBJ1-1; 7 bases are a match to TRBD1. The CDR3 extends over 14 amino acids. Germline-derived CDR1 and CDR2 are MNHEY and SVGAGI. The trim removed 5 bases at V and 3 bases at J, leaving 6 bases unmatched. CDR3 loop: CASSTSTGDTEAFF. The CDR3 coding sequence is TGTGCCAGCAGTACCTCTACAGGGGACACTGAAGCTTTCTTT.

V is TRBV7-9 and J is TRBJ1-6; TRBD1 matches 9 bases. This CDR3 contains 15 residues. J lost 9 bases, V lost 6 bases, and 9 bases had no gene match. Per germline, CDR1 SEHNR and CDR2 FQNEAQ (reference sequence). The CDR3 coding sequence is TGTGCCAGCAGTGCATCAGAGACAGGGGGTTCACCCCTCCACTTT. It codes for CASSASETGGSPLHF.

The chain has TRBV7-9 and TRBJ1-6; D unresolved. The CDR3 length is 16 residues. The V end was cut by 5 bases, the J end by 0 bases, with 11 bases between. From germline, CDR1 is SEHNR and CDR2 FQNEAQ (reference sequence). As DNA, the CDR3 is TGTGCCAGCAGCCCCCCGGGGAGCTCCTATAATTCACCCCTCCACTTT. Encoded protein: CASSPPGSSYNSPLHF.

The V call is TRBV2, the J call TRBJ2-3, with 8 bases that match TRBD1. Germline CDR1 SNHLY, CDR2 FYNNEI. V shed 7 bases, J shed 2 bases, and the junction held 8 bases outside the gene matches. The CDR3 loop spans 15 amino acids. The CDR3 coding sequence is TGTGCCAGCACCAGGACAGGGCGAAACACAGATACGCAGTATTTT. It translates to CASTRTGRNTDTQYF.

This clone was seen just once. This may stem from a read error, because a much larger clone lies one nucleotide away. The chain is built from TRBV25-1 and TRBJ2-3; tentatively, D is TRBD2 (6 bases). This CDR3 has 14 residues. The V gene lost 3 bases and the J gene lost 0 bases, with 7 bases spanning the gap. The germline V gene has CDR1 MGHDK and CDR2 SYGVNS. CDR3 protein: CASSDGTSTDTQYF. As DNA, the CDR3 is TGTGCCAGCAGTGACGGGACTAGCACAGATACGCAGTATTTT.

In its sample, this clone was seen once. Compared with germline, one end of the junction differs, possibly owing to a read error. This sequence joins TRBV7-9 and TRBJ1-3; possible D gene TRBD1, 5 bases. Looked up from germline, CDR1 is SEHNR and CDR2 is FQNEAQ (reference sequence). The CDR3 has 15 amino acids. For the CDR3, the DNA is TGTGCCAGCAACTTACAGGCGGGGAATGGAAACACCATATATTTT. It specifies CASNLQAGNGNTIYF.

The chain carries TRBV6-5 and TRBJ1-2; no firm D call. The germline V gene encodes CDR1 MNHEY and CDR2 SVGAGI. V lost 5 bases and J lost 5, with 12 bases in between. CDR3 size: 13 residues. The CDR3 DNA sequence: TGTGCCAGCAGTCGGGAGACTCGGTATGGCTACACCTTC. It codes for CASSRETRYGYTF.

This chain joins TRBV19 and TRBJ1-1; no reliable D call. There are 13 residues in the CDR3. Germline CDR1 reads LNHDA; CDR2 reads SQIVND (reference sequence). With 3 bases removed from V and 3 bases from J, the gap between germline ends came to 8 bases. The CDR3: CASSITSYTEAFF. As DNA, the CDR3 is TGTGCCAGTAGTATTACAAGTTACACTGAAGCTTTCTTT.

As concerns this clone: Other DNA sequences in the sample encode the same CDR3. The chain is built from TRBV30 and TRBJ1-4; D gene uncertain. Trimming removed 0 bases from V and 5 bases from J, with 7 bases in between. Germline V gives CDR1 GTSNPN, CDR2 SVGIG (reference sequence). CDR3 size: 13 residues. The CDR3 loop reads CAWSVRGNEKLFF. As DNA, the CDR3 is TGTGCCTGGAGTGTACGAGGGAATGAAAAACTGTTTTTT.